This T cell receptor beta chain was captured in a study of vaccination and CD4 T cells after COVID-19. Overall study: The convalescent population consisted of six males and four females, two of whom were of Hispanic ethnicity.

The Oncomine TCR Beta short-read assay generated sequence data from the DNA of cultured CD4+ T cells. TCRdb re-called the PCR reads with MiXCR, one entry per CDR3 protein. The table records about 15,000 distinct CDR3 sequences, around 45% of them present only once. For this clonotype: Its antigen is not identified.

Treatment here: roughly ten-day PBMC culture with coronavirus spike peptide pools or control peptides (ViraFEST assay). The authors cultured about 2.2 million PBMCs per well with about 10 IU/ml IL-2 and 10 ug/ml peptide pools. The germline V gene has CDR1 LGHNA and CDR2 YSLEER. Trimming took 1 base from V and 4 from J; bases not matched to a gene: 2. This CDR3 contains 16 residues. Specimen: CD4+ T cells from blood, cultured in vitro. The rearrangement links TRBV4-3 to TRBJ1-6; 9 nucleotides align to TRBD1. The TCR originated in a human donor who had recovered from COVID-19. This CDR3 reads CASSQAGTGYNSPLHF. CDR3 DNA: TGCGCCAGCAGCCAAGCTGGGACAGGGTATAATTCACCCCTCCACTTT.